A single sample is the source of the 23 T cell receptor beta chains below, sequenced in a study of technical replicates of blood from several donors (TCRdb year 2017). The library was built by means of the immunoSEQ multiplex PCR assay. TCRdb retrieved this table from immuneACCESS and kept in-frame rearrangements only. Not all clones are present; in checked studies, unresolved V genes account for under half, and no reason is known for the remainder. Recorded for this sample are under 90,000 clones; 95% to 98% of them occurred a single time. Over 0.13% of the sample belongs to the ten largest clones. The sequenced sample consisted of T cells isolated from PBMCs. Receptor source: a human donor in good health.

The rearrangement uses TRBV4-1 and TRBJ2-5; possibly TRBD1 for D (6 bases). The germline CDR1 and CDR2 sequences are MGHRA and YSYEKL. V was pared by 2 bases and J by 7 bases, with 20 bases between. This CDR3 is built from 16 residues. The CDR3 spells CASSQIKGSGEVTQYF. The CDR3 bases are TGCGCCAGCAGCCAAATTAAAGGTTCAGGGGAAGTGACCCAGTACTTC.

The rearrangement joins TRBV27 to TRBJ2-5, with D possibly matching TRBD1 (7 bases). The CDR3 is 16 amino acids. The V gene's germline CDR1 is MNHEY and CDR2 SMNVEV (reference sequence). V was trimmed by 2 bases and J by 7 bases, leaving 20 bases between them. CDR3 in amino acids: CASSLGGGPRGGTQYF. As DNA, the CDR3 is TGTGCCAGCAGTTTAGGAGGGGGCCCCCGCGGAGGGACCCAGTACTTC.

V is TRBV7-9 and J is TRBJ2-1, with TRBD2 matching over 11 bases. The CDR3 is made up of 17 amino acids. The junction had 6 bases not matched to a gene; V was cut back by 0 bases and J by 5 bases. Germline CDR1 and CDR2: SEHNR and FQNEAQ (reference sequence). For the CDR3, the DNA is TGTGCCAGCAGCTTAGCAGAGACTAGCGGGAATCACAATGAGCAGTTCTTC. Translating it yields CASSLAETSGNHNEQFF.

CDR3 sequence reads: CATSTAGGGNEKLFF. CDR3 DNA: TGTGCCACCAGCACGGCGGGAGGAGGAAATGAAAAACTGTTTTTT. The chain recombines TRBV15 with TRBJ1-4, with D hard to call. In germline, CDR1 is LNHNV, CDR2 YYDKDF (reference sequence). Trimming left V 4 bases short and J 5 bases short, with 14 bases between. CDR3 size: 15 residues. The whole variable domain, filled in from reference TRBV15 and TRBJ1-4, reads DAMVIQNPRYQVTQFGKPVTLSCSQTLNHNVMYWYQQKSSQAPKLLFHYYDKDFNNEADTPDNFQSRRPNTSFCFLDIRSPGLGDTAMYLCATSTAGGGNEKLFFGSGTQLSVL.

This clone was detected once. The chain joins TRBV6-1 to TRBJ1-5, with D possibly being TRBD1 (5 bases). The CDR3 consists of 17 residues. Germline V gene lookup returns CDR1 MNHNS and CDR2 SASEGT. Trimming took 2 bases from V and 3 from J, leaving 17 bases between them. The CDR3 protein is CASSESVGRNFNQPQHF. The CDR3 bases are TGTGCCAGCAGTGAAAGTGTGGGGCGAAACTTCAATCAGCCCCAGCATTTT.

The V call is TRBV6-5, the J call TRBJ1-2; TRBD1 matches 8 bases. The length of the CDR3 is 14 residues. Unmatched junction bases numbered 5, after V lost 0 bases and J lost 8 bases. Germline V gene lookup returns CDR1 MNHEY and CDR2 SVGAGI. Here the CDR3 DNA reads TGTGCCAGCAGTTACTCCCGGACAGGGAGAGGCTACACCTTC. Translation gives CASSYSRTGRGYTF.

The J gene is TRBJ1-2, the V gene TRBV19, with D possibly TRBD1 on 6 matching bases. Trimming left V 5 bases short and J 4 bases short, with 17 bases between. From germline, CDR1 is LNHDA and CDR2 SQIVND (reference sequence). This CDR3 has 15 residues. CDR3 sequence (DNA): TGTGCCAGTAGTTCCCCCCTAAGGGGGGGCTATGGCTACACCTTC. Its protein is CASSSPLRGGYGYTF.

The chain couples TRBV6-1 to TRBJ2-7; D possibly corresponds to TRBD1 (5 bases). The germline V gene has CDR1 MNHNS and CDR2 SASEGT. With 6 bases removed from V and 3 bases from J, the gap between germline ends came to 12 bases. The CDR3 consists of 13 residues. Written as DNA, the CDR3 is TGTGCCAGCAGCCTGGACAACGGCTACGAGCAGTACTTC. This translates into CASSLDNGYEQYF.

V gene TRBV27 combines with J gene TRBJ2-4; 7 nucleotides align to TRBD1. The CDR3 runs to 16 residues. Germline V lookup: CDR1 MNHEY, CDR2 SMNVEV (reference sequence). After removal of 6 bases from V and 0 bases from J, the junction contained 8 bases not matched to a gene. The CDR3 reads CASRGQPHLAKNIQYF. Here the CDR3 DNA reads TGTGCCAGCAGGGGACAGCCCCATCTAGCCAAAAACATTCAGTACTTC.

The chain is built from TRBV11-3 and TRBJ1-1; maybe TRBD1 (5 bases). The CDR3 spans 14 residues. Trimming removed 6 bases from V and 7 bases from J, with 18 bases in between. Germline CDR1 SGHNT, CDR2 YENEEA. The CDR3, as DNA: TGTGCCAGCAGGGCGTGGGACTGGCCCTTTGAAGCTTTCTTT. Translation: CASRAWDWPFEAFF.

J is TRBJ2-2 and V is TRBV30, with TRBD2 as a possible D gene (6 bases). Trimming took 3 bases from V and 5 from J, leaving 10 bases between them. Germline lookup yields CDR1 GTSNPN and CDR2 SVGIG (reference sequence). This CDR3 has 13 residues. Written as DNA, the CDR3 is TGTGCCTGGAGGGGGGGTTGGACCGGGGAGCTGTTTTTT. This encodes CAWRGGWTGELFF. The full variable domain, in which reference TRBV30 and TRBJ2-2 provide the parts outside the CDR3, is SQTIHQWPATLVQPVGSPLSLECTVEGTSNPNLYWYRQAAGRGLQLLFYSVGIGQISSEVPQNLSASRPQDRQFILSSKKLLLSDSGFYLCAWRGGWTGELFFGEGSRLTVL.

V is TRBV11-1 and J is TRBJ2-3; 8 positions match TRBD2. Germline lookup yields CDR1 SGHAT and CDR2 FQDESV (reference sequence). J lost 1 base, V lost 0 bases, and 0 bases had no gene match. This CDR3 region has 15 residues. CDR3 region: CASSLASGGTDTQYF. The CDR3 bases are TGTGCCAGCAGCTTAGCTAGCGGGGGCACAGATACGCAGTATTTT.

DNA of the CDR3: TGTGCCAGCTCCCGACCACGGATACAGGGGAGGAACACCGGGGAGCTGTTTTTT. Translated: CASSRPRIQGRNTGELFF. This chain joins TRBV18 and TRBJ2-2, with 7 bases identical to TRBD1. V was pared by 6 bases and J by 1 base, with 14 bases of the junction left unmatched. Germline CDR1 reads KGHSH; CDR2 reads LQKENI. CDR3 size: 18 residues.

The chain has TRBV5-4 and TRBJ2-2; the D gene is possibly TRBD2 (6 bases). The CDR3 sequence is 15 residues long. Germline CDR1 and CDR2: SGHNT and YYREEE (reference sequence). V lost 6 bases and J lost 4, with 16 bases in between. The CDR3: CASNRFGGPTGELFF. The CDR3, as DNA: TGTGCCAGCAACCGGTTCGGGGGACCCACCGGGGAGCTGTTTTTT.

J is TRBJ2-2 and V is TRBV10-3; TRBD2 matches at 10 bases. The CDR3 totals 17 residues. With 6 bases clipped from V and 4 bases from J, the junction kept 11 bases outside the gene matches. Germline CDR1 ENHRY, CDR2 SYGVKD. The CDR3 region is CAIRTSGASSGTGELFF. CDR3 nucleotides: TGTGCCATCAGAACTAGCGGGGCTAGCTCGGGCACCGGGGAGCTGTTTTTT.

About this clone itself: The junction departs from germline at one end; a sequencing error may be responsible. The rearrangement joins TRBV4-1 to TRBJ1-2, with 9 positions matching TRBD1. In germline, CDR1 is MGHRA, CDR2 YSYEKL. This CDR3 contains 12 residues. This CDR3 reads CASSHPGQGTVF. For the CDR3, the DNA is TGCGCCAGCAGCCACCCGGGACAGGGAACTGTCTTC.

This chain joins TRBV29-1 and TRBJ1-4, with 8 nucleotides matching TRBD1. In germline, CDR1 is SQVTM, CDR2 ANQGSEA. The length of the CDR3 is 15 residues. V gave up 6 bases and J gave up 4 bases; unmatched junction bases: 10. CDR3 amino acids: CSVQLTGGYNEKLFF. As DNA, the CDR3 is TGCAGCGTACAGTTAACAGGGGGATATAATGAAAAACTGTTTTTT.

This chain connects TRBV6-1 to TRBJ1-2; 7 nucleotides line up with TRBD1. Germline V gives CDR1 MNHNS, CDR2 SASEGT. The CDR3 has 14 residues. V lost 5 bases, J lost 8 bases, and 11 bases stayed unmatched. CDR3 in amino acids: CASSKEQGRRGYTF. CDR3 bases: TGTGCCAGCAGTAAAGAACAGGGGCGTAGGGGCTACACCTTC.

The rearrangement uses TRBV6-1 and TRBJ1-1, with a possible D match to TRBD1 (5 bases). The V and J ends lost 6 bases and 0 bases respectively, with 14 bases between them. Germline V gene lookup returns CDR1 MNHNS and CDR2 SASEGT. CDR3 length: 15 amino acids. CDR3 sequence: CASSLGRGLNTEAFF. DNA of the CDR3: TGTGCCAGCAGCCTGGGGCGGGGGTTGAACACTGAAGCTTTCTTT.

A few counts support this clone. V is TRBV25-1 and J is TRBJ1-1; maybe TRBD1 (6 bases). CDR1 and CDR2 from the germline V gene are MGHDK and SYGVNS. V dropped 5 bases and J dropped 5 bases, with 15 bases sitting between them. The CDR3 totals 14 residues. In DNA, the CDR3 is TGTGCCAGCAGTAAACAGGGCGGGCTGACTGAAGCTTTCTTT. Amino acids: CASSKQGGLTEAFF.

The rearrangement links TRBV25-1 to TRBJ2-3; 8 positions match TRBD2. This CDR3 has 15 residues. V dropped 4 bases and J dropped 5; count of bases not matched to a gene: 8. Germline CDR1 is MGHDK and CDR2 is SYGVNS. The CDR3 here is CASSARGGRGDTQYF. The CDR3 nucleotides read TGTGCCAGCAGTGCACGGGGGGGCCGAGGAGATACGCAGTATTTT.

Only one count was recorded for this clone. In DNA, the CDR3 is TGTGCCAGCAGCGTGGCGGGACTAACGAACACCGGGGAGCTGTTTTTT. This translates into CASSVAGLTNTGELFF. The V gene is TRBV9, the J gene TRBJ2-2; 7 bases match TRBD2. The J segment lost 0 bases and the V segment lost 2 bases, leaving 4 bases of the junction unmatched. CDR1 is SGDLS and CDR2 is YYNGEE in the germline V gene. CDR3 length: 16 residues.

The chain joins TRBV19 to TRBJ1-2; D is perhaps TRBD1 (6 bases). Germline-derived CDR1 and CDR2 are LNHDA and SQIVND (reference sequence). This CDR3 has 17 amino acids. Trimming pared 5 bases from V and 3 bases from J, leaving 22 bases between. The CDR3 sequence: CASSPKGVDTAYYGYTF. The CDR3 DNA follows: TGTGCCAGTAGTCCCAAGGGGGTCGACACAGCGTACTATGGCTACACCTTC.